This T cell receptor (beta chain) is drawn from a study of PD-1 blockade in mismatch repair-deficient tumors. CDR1 SGDLS and CDR2 YYNGEE come from the germline V gene. V dropped 0 bases and J dropped 5; count of bases not matched to a gene: 4. This CDR3 has 15 amino acids. The assay was immunoSEQ multiplex PCR, and TCRdb's table has in-frame clones only and misses some. The data show under 15,000 clones, approximately 80% seen once. Here the sequenced sample was PBMCs, taken less than 15 weeks after starting pembrolizumab. The chain couples TRBV9 to TRBJ2-3; 9 positions match TRBD2. The receptor's source is an adult with mismatch repair-deficient cancer. The CDR3 DNA reads as TGTGCCAGCAGCGTAGAGGTTAGCGGGAGAGATACGCAGTATTTT. Protein product: CASSVEVSGRDTQYF.